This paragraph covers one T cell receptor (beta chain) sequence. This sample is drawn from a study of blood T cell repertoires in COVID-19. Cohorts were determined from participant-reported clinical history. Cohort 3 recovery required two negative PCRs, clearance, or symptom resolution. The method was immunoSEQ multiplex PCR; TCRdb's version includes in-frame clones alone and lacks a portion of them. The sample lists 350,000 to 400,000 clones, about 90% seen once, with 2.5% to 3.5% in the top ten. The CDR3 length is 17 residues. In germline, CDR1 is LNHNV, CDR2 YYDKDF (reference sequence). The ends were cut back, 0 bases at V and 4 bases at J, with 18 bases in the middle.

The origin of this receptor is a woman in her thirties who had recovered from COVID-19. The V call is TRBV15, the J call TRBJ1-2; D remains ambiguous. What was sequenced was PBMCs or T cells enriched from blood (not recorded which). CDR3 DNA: TGTGCCACCAGCAGAGATGGTTTTGAGGGAATGGTCTATGGCTACACCTTC. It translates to CATSRDGFEGMVYGYTF.